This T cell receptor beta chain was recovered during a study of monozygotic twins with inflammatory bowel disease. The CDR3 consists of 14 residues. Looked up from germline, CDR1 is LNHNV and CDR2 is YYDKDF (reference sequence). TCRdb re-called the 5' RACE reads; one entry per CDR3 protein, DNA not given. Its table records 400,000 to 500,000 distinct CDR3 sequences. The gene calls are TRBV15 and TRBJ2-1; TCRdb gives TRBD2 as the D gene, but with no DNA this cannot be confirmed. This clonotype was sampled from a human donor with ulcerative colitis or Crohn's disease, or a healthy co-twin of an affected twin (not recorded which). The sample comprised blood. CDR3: CATGGRPPYNEQFF. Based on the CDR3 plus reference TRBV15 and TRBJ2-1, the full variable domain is DAMVIQNPRYQVTQFGKPVTLSCSQTLNHNVMYWYQQKSSQAPKLLFHYYDKDFNNEADTPDNFQSRRPNTSFCFLDIRSPGLGDTAMYLCATGGRPPYNEQFFGPGTRLTVL.